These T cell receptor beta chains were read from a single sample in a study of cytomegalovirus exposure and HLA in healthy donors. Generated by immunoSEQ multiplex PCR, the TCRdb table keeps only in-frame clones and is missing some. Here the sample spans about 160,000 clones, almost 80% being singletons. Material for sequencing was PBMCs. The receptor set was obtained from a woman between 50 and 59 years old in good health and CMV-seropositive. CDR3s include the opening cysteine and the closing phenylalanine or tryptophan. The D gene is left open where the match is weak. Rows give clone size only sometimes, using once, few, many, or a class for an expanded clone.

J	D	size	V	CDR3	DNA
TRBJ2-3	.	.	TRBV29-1	CSVDDSTDTQYF	TGCAGCGTTGATGACTCCACAGATACGCAGTATTTT
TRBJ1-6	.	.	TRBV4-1	CASSQMVGGSSPLHF	TGCGCCAGCAGCCAGATGGTGGGAGGGTCTTCACCCCTCCACTTT
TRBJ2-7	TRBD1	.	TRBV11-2	CASSLDPQGAFYEQYF	TGTGCCAGCAGCTTAGATCCGCAGGGGGCGTTCTACGAGCAGTACTTC
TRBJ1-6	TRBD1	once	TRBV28	CASSPPSGTGVNSPLHF	TGTGCCAGCAGTCCCCCTTCCGGGACAGGGGTAAATTCACCCCTCCACTTT
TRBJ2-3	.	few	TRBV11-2	CASSSDFSTDTQYF	TGTGCCAGCAGCTCGGACTTTAGCACAGATACGCAGTATTTT
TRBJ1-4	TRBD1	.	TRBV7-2	CASSLGDRGNVGEKLFF	TGTGCCAGCAGCTTAGGGGACAGGGGGAATGTAGGTGAAAAACTGTTTTTT
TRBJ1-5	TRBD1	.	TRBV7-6	CASSPYADRDLQPQHF	TGTGCCAGCAGCCCCTACGCGGACAGGGATCTCCAGCCCCAGCATTTT
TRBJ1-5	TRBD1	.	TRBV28	CASSWGPGQGSNQPQHF	TGTGCCAGCAGTTGGGGCCCGGGACAGGGGAGCAATCAGCCCCAGCATTTT
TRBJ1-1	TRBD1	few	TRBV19	CASSSPQGAAYTEAFF	TGTGCCAGTAGTAGCCCACAGGGGGCGGCGTACACTGAAGCTTTCTTT
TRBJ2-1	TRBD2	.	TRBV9	CASSVDQRDGYNEQFF	TGTGCCAGCAGCGTAGATCAGCGGGACGGATACAATGAGCAGTTCTTC
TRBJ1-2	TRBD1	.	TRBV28	CASSFVRETGEGYTF	TGTGCCAGCAGTTTTGTCCGGGAGACAGGGGAAGGCTACACCTTC
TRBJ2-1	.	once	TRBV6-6	CASRTGVWNEQFF	TGTGCCAGCAGGACAGGAGTGTGGAATGAGCAGTTCTTC
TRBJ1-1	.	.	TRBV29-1	CSARGLRSNAEAFF	TGCAGCGCCCGCGGGCTGCGCTCAAACGCTGAAGCTTTCTTT
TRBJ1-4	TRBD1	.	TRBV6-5	CASSPRQGWNEKLFF	TGTGCCAGCAGTCCCCGACAGGGATGGAATGAAAAACTGTTTTTT
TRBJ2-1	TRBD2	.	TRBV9	CASSDLAGATNEQFF	TGTGCCAGCAGCGACCTAGCGGGGGCTACTAATGAGCAGTTCTTC
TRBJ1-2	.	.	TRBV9	CASSVSDSPAGYTF	TGTGCCAGCAGCGTATCAGACAGCCCAGCGGGCTACACCTTC
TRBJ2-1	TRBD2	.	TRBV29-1	CSALAGSFDEQFF	TGCAGCGCCCTAGCGGGGAGCTTTGATGAGCAGTTCTTC
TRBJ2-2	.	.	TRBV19	CASRRYSGDTGELFF	TGTGCCAGTAGACGATACTCCGGGGACACCGGGGAGCTGTTTTTT
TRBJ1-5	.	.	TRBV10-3	CAIRREVNQPQHF	TGTGCCATCAGGCGGGAAGTCAATCAGCCCCAGCATTTT
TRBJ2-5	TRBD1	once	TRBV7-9	CASNLRGMGETQYF	TGTGCCAGCAACCTCAGGGGGATGGGAGAGACCCAGTACTTC
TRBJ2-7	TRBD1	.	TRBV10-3	CAISEGTGGNEQYF	TGTGCCATCAGTGAAGGGACAGGGGGAAACGAGCAGTACTTC
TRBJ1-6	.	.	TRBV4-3	CASSQEANSPLHF	TGCGCCAGCAGCCAAGAAGCAAATTCACCCCTCCACTTT